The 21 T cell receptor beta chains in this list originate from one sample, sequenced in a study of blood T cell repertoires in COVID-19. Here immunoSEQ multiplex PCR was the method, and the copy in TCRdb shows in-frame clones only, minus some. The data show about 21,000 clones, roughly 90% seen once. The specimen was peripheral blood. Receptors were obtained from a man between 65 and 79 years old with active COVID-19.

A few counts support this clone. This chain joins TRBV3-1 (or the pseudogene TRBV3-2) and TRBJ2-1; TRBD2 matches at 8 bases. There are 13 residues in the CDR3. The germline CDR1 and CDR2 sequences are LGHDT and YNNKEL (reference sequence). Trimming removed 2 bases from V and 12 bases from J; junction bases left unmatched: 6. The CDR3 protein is CASSQTFLAGQFF. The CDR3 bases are TGTGCCAGCAGCCAAACCTTCCTAGCGGGGCAGTTCTTC.

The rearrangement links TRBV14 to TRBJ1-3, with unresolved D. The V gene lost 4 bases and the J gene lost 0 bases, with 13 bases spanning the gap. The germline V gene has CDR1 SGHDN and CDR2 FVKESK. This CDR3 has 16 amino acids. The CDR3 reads CASSPPLPVSGNTIYF. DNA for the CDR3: TGTGCCAGCAGCCCTCCCCTCCCGGTCTCTGGAAACACCATATATTTT.

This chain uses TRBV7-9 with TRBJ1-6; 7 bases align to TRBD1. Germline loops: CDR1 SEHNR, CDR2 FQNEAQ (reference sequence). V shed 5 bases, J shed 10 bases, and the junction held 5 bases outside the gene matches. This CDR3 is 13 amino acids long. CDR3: CASSPLTGSPLHF. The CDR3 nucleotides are TGTGCCAGCAGCCCCTTGACAGGGTCACCCCTCCACTTT.

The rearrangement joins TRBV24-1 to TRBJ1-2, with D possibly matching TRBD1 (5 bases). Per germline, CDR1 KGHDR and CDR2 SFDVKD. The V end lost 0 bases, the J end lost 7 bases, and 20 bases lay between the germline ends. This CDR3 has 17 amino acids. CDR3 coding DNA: TGTGCCACCAGTGATTTGCGGGAGGGGACCGCTATATCTGGCTACACCTTC. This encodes CATSDLREGTAISGYTF.

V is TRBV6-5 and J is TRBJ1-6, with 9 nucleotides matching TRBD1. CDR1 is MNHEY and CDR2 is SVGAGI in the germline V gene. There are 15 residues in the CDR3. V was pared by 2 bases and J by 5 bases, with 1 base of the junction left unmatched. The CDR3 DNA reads TGTGCCAGCAGTTACGGGGACAGGGATAATTCACCCCTCCACTTT. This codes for CASSYGDRDNSPLHF.

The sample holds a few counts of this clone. CDR3 bases: TGTGCCAGCAGCTCCGGGAGCTACGGGAACGAGCAGTACTTC. Amino acids: CASSSGSYGNEQYF. The rearrangement links TRBV7-9 to TRBJ2-7, with TRBD2 as a possible D gene (6 bases). This CDR3 spans 14 amino acids. V dropped 4 bases and J dropped 5 bases, with 15 bases sitting between them. The germline V gene encodes CDR1 SEHNR and CDR2 FQNEAQ (reference sequence).

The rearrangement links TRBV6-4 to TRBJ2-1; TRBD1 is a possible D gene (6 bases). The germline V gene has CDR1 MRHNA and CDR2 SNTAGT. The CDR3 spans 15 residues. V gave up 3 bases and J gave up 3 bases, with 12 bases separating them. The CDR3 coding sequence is TGTGCCAGCAGTGAACAGGGCGGTTTCTACAATGAGCAGTTCTTC. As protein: CASSEQGGFYNEQFF.

The CDR3 bases are TGTGCCAGCAGCTTACAGACAGGCCCACAGGAGACCCAGTACTTC. Its translation is CASSLQTGPQETQYF. The chain couples TRBV7-2 to TRBJ2-5, with D perhaps TRBD1 (6 bases). CDR3 length: 15 residues. Germline-derived CDR1 and CDR2 are SGHTA and FQGNSA. Deletions cut 2 bases from V and 5 bases from J, with 15 bases between.

In DNA form, the CDR3 reads TGTGCCAGCAGTGAACTGACTGATACGCAGTATTTT. Translation: CASSELTDTQYF. The rearrangement links TRBV2 to TRBJ2-3; D remains ambiguous. Germline V gene lookup returns CDR1 SNHLY and CDR2 FYNNEI. CDR3 size: 12 residues. With 2 bases removed from V and 6 bases from J, the gap between germline ends came to 6 bases.

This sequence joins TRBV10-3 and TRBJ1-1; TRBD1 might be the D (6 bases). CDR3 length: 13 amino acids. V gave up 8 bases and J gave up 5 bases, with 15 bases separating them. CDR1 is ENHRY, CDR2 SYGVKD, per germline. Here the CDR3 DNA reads TGTGCCATCCAACAGGGCTTGGGGACTGAAGCTTTCTTT. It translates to CAIQQGLGTEAFF.

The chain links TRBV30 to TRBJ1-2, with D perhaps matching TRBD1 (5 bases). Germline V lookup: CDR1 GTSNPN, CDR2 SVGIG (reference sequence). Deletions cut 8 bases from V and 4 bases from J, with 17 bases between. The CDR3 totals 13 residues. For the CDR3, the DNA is TGTGCCACCCGGCCGGGGGTAGGCTATGGCTACACCTTC. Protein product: CATRPGVGYGYTF.

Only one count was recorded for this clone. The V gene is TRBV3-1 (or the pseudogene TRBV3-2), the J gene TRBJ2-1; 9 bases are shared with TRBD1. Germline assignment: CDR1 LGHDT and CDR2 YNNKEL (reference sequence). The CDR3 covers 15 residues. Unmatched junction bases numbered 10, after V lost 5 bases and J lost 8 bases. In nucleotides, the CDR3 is TGTGCCAGCAGCAATTACGGGACAGGGTACGATGAGCAGTTCTTC. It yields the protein CASSNYGTGYDEQFF.

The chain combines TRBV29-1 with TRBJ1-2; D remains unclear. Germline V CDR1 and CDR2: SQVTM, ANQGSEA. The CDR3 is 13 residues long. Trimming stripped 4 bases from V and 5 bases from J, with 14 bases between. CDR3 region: CSVGPGRDYGYTF. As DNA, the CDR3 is TGCAGCGTTGGCCCCGGGAGGGATTATGGCTACACCTTC.

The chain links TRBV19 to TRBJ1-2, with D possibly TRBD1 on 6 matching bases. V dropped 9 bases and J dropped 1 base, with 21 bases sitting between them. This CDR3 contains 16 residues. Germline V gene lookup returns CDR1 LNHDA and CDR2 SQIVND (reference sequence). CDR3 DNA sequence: TGTGCCAGCCGGGGGGCAGGGTCTTCGATTAACTATGGCTACACCTTC. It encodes CASRGAGSSINYGYTF.

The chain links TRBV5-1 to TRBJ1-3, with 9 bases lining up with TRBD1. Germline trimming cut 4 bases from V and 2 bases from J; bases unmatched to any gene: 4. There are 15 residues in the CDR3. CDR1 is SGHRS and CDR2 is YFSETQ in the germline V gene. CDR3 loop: CASSTGTGTGNTIYF. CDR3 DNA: TGCGCCAGCAGCACCGGGACAGGGACTGGAAACACCATATATTTT.

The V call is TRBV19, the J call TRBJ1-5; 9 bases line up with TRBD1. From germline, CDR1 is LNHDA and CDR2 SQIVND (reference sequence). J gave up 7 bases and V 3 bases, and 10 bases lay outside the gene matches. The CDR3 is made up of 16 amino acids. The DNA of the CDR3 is TGTGCCAGTAGTATTGGGGACAGGGAACGAGGGCAGCCCCAGCATTTT. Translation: CASSIGDRERGQPQHF.

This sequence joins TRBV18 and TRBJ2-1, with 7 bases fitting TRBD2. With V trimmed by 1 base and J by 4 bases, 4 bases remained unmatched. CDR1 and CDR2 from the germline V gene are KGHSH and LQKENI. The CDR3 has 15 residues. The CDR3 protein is CASSPLGGGYNEQFF. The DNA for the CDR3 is TGTGCCAGCTCACCACTCGGCGGGGGATACAATGAGCAGTTCTTC.

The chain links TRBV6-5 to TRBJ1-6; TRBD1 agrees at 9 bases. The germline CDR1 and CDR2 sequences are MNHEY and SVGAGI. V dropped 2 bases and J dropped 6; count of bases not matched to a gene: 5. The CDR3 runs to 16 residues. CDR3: CASSYTQGAINSPLHF. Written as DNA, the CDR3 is TGTGCCAGCAGTTACACACAGGGGGCTATTAATTCACCCCTCCACTTT.

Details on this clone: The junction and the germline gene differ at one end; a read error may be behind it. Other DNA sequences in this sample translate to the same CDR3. CDR3 in DNA: TGTGCTAGCAGCTCCACAGGTGCCCCAACCGAGGGCTACACCTTC. This translates into CASSSTGAPTEGYTF. V and J are TRBV7-2 and TRBJ1-2, with D perhaps matching TRBD1 (5 bases). The CDR3 covers 15 residues. In germline, CDR1 is SGHTA, CDR2 FQGNSA. The full variable domain, its missing parts supplied by reference TRBV7-2 and TRBJ1-2, is GAGVSQSPSNKVTEKGKDVELRCDPISGHTALYWYRQSLGQGLEFLIYFQGNSAPDKSGLPSDRFSAERTGGSVSTLTIQRTQQEDSAVYLCASSSTGAPTEGYTFGSGTRLTVV.

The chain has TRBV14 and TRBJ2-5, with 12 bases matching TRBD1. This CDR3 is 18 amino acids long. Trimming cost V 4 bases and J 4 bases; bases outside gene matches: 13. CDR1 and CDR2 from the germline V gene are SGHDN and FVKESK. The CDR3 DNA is TGTGCCAGCAGCCCGTGGGACAGGGGGCTTAGGCTTGGAGAGACCCAGTACTTC. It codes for CASSPWDRGLRLGETQYF.

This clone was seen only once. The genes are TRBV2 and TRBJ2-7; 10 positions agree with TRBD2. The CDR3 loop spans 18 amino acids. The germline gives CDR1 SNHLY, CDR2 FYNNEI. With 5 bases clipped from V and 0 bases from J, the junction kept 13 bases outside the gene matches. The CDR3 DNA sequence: TGTGCCAGCAGTTCCACTTATAGCGGGGGGACCCCCTCCTACGAGCAGTACTTC. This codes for CASSSTYSGGTPSYEQYF.